A selection of T cell receptor beta chains follows, all from one sample in a study of shared clonotypes between healthy human individuals. Clones were read by immunoSEQ multiplex PCR, and TCRdb kept only the in-frame ones, dropping some. The sample has a few million clones, around 90% seen once. Specimen: naive CD4+ T cells sorted from blood. Receptors originate from a man between 18 and 35 years old in good health. CDR3s include the opening cysteine and the closing phenylalanine or tryptophan. A D gene is named only where the DNA matches it firmly. Not all rows give a size; the values are once, few, many and, for expanded clones, a class.

d_call,v_call,clone_size,j_call,cdr3_nt,cdr3_aa
NA,TRBV2,NA,TRBJ2-1,TGTGCCAGCAGTGAATTCCGTTTCGATGAGCAGTTCTTC,CASSEFRFDEQFF
TRBD1,TRBV7-9,once,TRBJ1-5,TGTGCCAGCAGCCCCGACAGGGGCGAACAGCCCCAGCATTTT,CASSPDRGEQPQHF
TRBD1,TRBV28,once,TRBJ1-6,TGTGCCAGCAGTTTACCCCGACAGGGACCACCCCTCCACTTT,CASSLPRQGPPLHF
NA,TRBV4-1,NA,TRBJ1-5,TGCGCCAGCAGCCAAGAACTTTCCAGGCCCTTGTTGCCCCAGCATTTT,CASSQELSRPLLPQHF
TRBD2,TRBV10-2,once,TRBJ2-3,TGCGCCAGCAGGAGATGGACTAGCGGGACCACAGATACGCAGTATTTT,CASRRWTSGTTDTQYF
NA,TRBV15,NA,TRBJ1-5,TGTGCCACCAGCAGAACGGGAGTTGGCAATCAGCCCCAGCATTTT,CATSRTGVGNQPQHF
NA,TRBV18,NA,TRBJ2-2,TGTGCCAGCTCACGAGACGGACAGAACACCGGGGAGCTGTTTTTT,CASSRDGQNTGELFF
NA,TRBV19,once,TRBJ1-2,TGTGCCAGTAGTATTCTGTTGAGTCAGGACAATGGCTACACCTTC,CASSILLSQDNGYTF
NA,TRBV2,NA,TRBJ1-3,TGTGCCAGCACCGTGGACAGAGGAAACACCATATATTTT,CASTVDRGNTIYF
NA,TRBV10-2,NA,TRBJ1-5,TGCGCCAGCAGGGGGCGGGCCCCGAGGGATCAGCCCCAGCATTTT,CASRGRAPRDQPQHF
TRBD1,TRBV18,once,TRBJ2-7,TGTGCCAGCTCACCCCAGACAGGGACCGCGTCGGAGCAGTACTTC,CASSPQTGTASEQYF
NA,TRBV6-4,NA,TRBJ1-5,TGTGCCACCCCTATTGGGGGTGAGGGGATACTCCAAGCAAATCAGCCCCAGCATTTT,CATPIGGEGILQANQPQHF
NA,TRBV10-3,NA,TRBJ1-2,TGTGCCATCAGCAAACAGATGACAGCGGGCTACACCTTC,CAISKQMTAGYTF
TRBD2,TRBV27,NA,TRBJ2-3,TGTGCCAGCAGTTCCACTCCCGTGCTAGCGGGAGGGCCAGATACGCAGTATTTT,CASSSTPVLAGGPDTQYF
TRBD2,TRBV7-9,NA,TRBJ2-5,TGTGCCAGCAGCCCCACCCGGCTAGCGGGAACTGTGGAGACCCAGTACTTC,CASSPTRLAGTVETQYF
NA,TRBV30,NA,TRBJ1-1,TGTGCCTGGAGTGTACAGGGTTTGGGGGCTGAAGCTTTCTTT,CAWSVQGLGAEAFF
TRBD2,TRBV5-6,NA,TRBJ2-5,TGTGCCAGCAGCTTGGCAACTAGCGGGTACCCTCGAGAGACCCAGTACTTC,CASSLATSGYPRETQYF
NA,TRBV30,NA,TRBJ1-4,TGTGCCTGGAGTGCGGTGCGGACAGCACCTCCAACTAATGAAAAACTGTTTTTT,CAWSAVRTAPPTNEKLFF
NA,TRBV2,NA,TRBJ2-1,TGTGCCAGCAGTGAGGGGCTGGGCCTTCACAATGAGCAGTTCTTC,CASSEGLGLHNEQFF
TRBD2,TRBV30,once,TRBJ2-7,TGTGCCTGGAGTGCACTAGCGGGAGGGTCCGAGCAGTACTTC,CAWSALAGGSEQYF
NA,TRBV7-8,NA,TRBJ2-1,TGTGCCAGCAGCTTAGAAGGGGTGTCGGGATTCTACAATGAGCAGTTCTTC,CASSLEGVSGFYNEQFF
NA,TRBV7-9,NA,TRBJ2-5,TGTGCCAGCAGCTTAACAGGAGCGAGGACTGTTCAAGAGACCCAGTACTTC,CASSLTGARTVQETQYF